This T cell receptor beta chain was sequenced in a study of blood T cells in healthy people across ages. The V gene's germline CDR1 is SGHTA and CDR2 FQGNSA. This CDR3 contains 16 residues. Remarks on this clonotype: A read error may produce the germline difference seen at one junction end.

Using a J-beta primer mix together with a sample-barcoded 5' primer, a second PCR was run for about 7 to 12 cycles. TCRdb called the 5' RACE reads again in MiXCR, with one record for every CDR3 protein. Among roughly 700,000 distinct CDR3 sequences, about 25% were seen once, and the ten largest hold more than 7.5%. The sample also formed part of further work on T cells of mothers and their children. That investigation notes: Donors were three healthy Caucasian mothers and their six children.

The sample comprised blood. This TCR came from a boy younger than 18 in good health. The chain combines TRBV7-2 with TRBJ2-5, with 7 positions matching TRBD2. CDR3 amino acids: CASSSNYQAGRETHYF. DNA of the CDR3: TGTGCCAGCAGCTCAAATTACCAGGCGGGGCGGGAGACCCATTACTTC.